Here is one TCR beta chain with its context. TCRdb reprocessed the PCR reads via MiXCR and lists one record per CDR3 protein. In the table there are about 11,000 distinct CDR3 sequences, 50% to 55% of which are singletons. This entry belongs to a study of tumor-infiltrating lymphocytes in oesophageal squamous cell carcinoma. In germline, CDR1 is MNHEY, CDR2 SMNVEV (reference sequence). CDR3 size: 16 residues. Germline trimming cut 3 bases from V and 0 bases from J; bases unmatched to any gene: 6. The rearrangement links TRBV27 to TRBJ2-7, with TRBD2 matching 9 bases. The source material was esophageal tumor tissue. This clonotype originated in a female donor with esophageal squamous cell carcinoma. For the CDR3, the DNA is TGTGCCAGCAGTTTGACTAGCGGCAGGATCTCCTACGAGCAGTACTTC. Amino acids: CASSLTSGRISYEQYF.